This T cell receptor (beta chain) stems from a study of technical replicates of blood from several donors. Sequenced by immunoSEQ multiplex PCR; TCRdb stores in-frame clones only, minus some. There are about 75,000 clones in the sample; around 97% occur only once, and under 0.2% lies in the top ten. The sequenced sample was T cells isolated from PBMCs. The sequence was collected from a human donor in good health.

CDR3 sequence: CASSESISGGEYNEQFF. CDR3 DNA: TGCGCCAGCAGTGAGTCGATCTCGGGGGGAGAATACAATGAGCAGTTCTTC. V and J are TRBV10-1 and TRBJ2-1; TRBD2 matches at 7 bases. Trimming cost V 0 bases and J 4 bases; bases outside gene matches: 9. Germline V gene lookup returns CDR1 WNHNN and CDR2 SYGVQD (reference sequence). The CDR3 covers 17 residues.